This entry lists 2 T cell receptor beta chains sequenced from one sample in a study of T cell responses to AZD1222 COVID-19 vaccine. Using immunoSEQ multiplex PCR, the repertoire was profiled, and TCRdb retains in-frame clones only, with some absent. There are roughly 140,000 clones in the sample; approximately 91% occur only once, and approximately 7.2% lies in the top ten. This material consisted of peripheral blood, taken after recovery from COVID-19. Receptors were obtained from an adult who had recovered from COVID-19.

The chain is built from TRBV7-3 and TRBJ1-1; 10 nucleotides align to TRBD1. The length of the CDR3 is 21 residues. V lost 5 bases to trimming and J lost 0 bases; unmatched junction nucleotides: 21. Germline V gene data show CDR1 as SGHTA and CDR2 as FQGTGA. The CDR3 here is CASSPLPAPGQGFRMNTEAFF. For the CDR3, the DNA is TGTGCCAGCAGCCCTCTCCCAGCACCGGGACAGGGGTTTCGGATGAACACTGAAGCTTTCTTT.

The CDR3 DNA follows: TGCGCCAGCAGCCGCACAGGGGAACCTGGAAACACCATATATTTT. It is translated as CASSRTGEPGNTIYF. This chain connects TRBV5-1 to TRBJ1-3; 7 bases agree with TRBD1. Germline trimming cut 4 bases from V and 2 bases from J; bases unmatched to any gene: 6. The CDR3 is 15 residues long. Germline CDR1 is SGHRS and CDR2 is YFSETQ. The full variable domain, rest sourced from reference TRBV5-1 and TRBJ1-3, is KAGVTQTPRYLIKTRGQQVTLSCSPISGHRSVSWYQQTPGQGLQFLFEYFSETQRNKGNFPGRFSGRQFSNSRSEMNVSTLELGDSALYLCASSRTGEPGNTIYFGEGSWLTVV.